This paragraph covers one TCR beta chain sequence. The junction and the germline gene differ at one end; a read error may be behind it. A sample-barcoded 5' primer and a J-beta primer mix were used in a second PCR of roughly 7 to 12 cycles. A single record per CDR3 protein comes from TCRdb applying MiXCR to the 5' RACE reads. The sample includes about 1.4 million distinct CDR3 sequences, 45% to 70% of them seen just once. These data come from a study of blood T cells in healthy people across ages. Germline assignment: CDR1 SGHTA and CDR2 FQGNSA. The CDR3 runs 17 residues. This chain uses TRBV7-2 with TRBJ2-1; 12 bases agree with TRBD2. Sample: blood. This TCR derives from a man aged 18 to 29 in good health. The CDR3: CASSLRTSGASVNEQFF. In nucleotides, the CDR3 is TGTGCGAGCAGCTTACGGACTAGCGGGGCCTCAGTCAATGAGCAGTTCTTC.